The 16 T cell receptor beta chains given below trace back to one sample, sequenced in a study of blood T cell repertoires in COVID-19. The assay was immunoSEQ multiplex PCR, and TCRdb's table has in-frame clones only and misses some. The sample gives 20,000 to 25,000 clones, around 90% of which show up once; 3.1% is in the top ten. The sequencing input was peripheral blood. The receptors were sampled from a woman in her seventies with active COVID-19.

This chain connects TRBV6-5 to TRBJ2-3; D gene uncertain. The CDR3 runs 11 residues. Trimming left V 6 bases short and J 4 bases short, with 5 bases between. The V gene's germline CDR1 is MNHEY and CDR2 SVGAGI. The CDR3 region has the DNA TGTGCCAGCAGGCGTCCAGATACGCAGTATTTT. Protein product: CASRRPDTQYF.

The chain employs TRBV11-2 and TRBJ2-5; a possible D gene is TRBD1 (6 bases). CDR1 is SGHAT and CDR2 is FQNNGV in the germline V gene. The V gene lost 6 bases and the J gene lost 8 bases, with 16 bases spanning the gap. The CDR3 is 13 residues long. CDR3 DNA: TGTGCCAGCAGACTACTCCAGGGGAGCACCCAGTACTTC. This encodes CASRLLQGSTQYF.

This chain uses TRBV7-9 with TRBJ1-2; possibly TRBD1 for D (6 bases). Germline lookup yields CDR1 SEHNR and CDR2 FQNEAQ (reference sequence). V lost 4 bases and J 3 bases, leaving 15 bases between the germline ends. The CDR3 loop spans 15 amino acids. Here the CDR3 reads CASSSQGGIYYGYTF. DNA for the CDR3: TGTGCCAGCAGCTCCCAAGGGGGAATATACTATGGCTACACCTTC. Filled out from reference TRBV7-9 and TRBJ1-2, the complete variable domain reads DTGVSQNPRHKITKRGQNVTFRCDPISEHNRLYWYRQTLGQGPEFLTYFQNEAQLEKSRLLSDRFSAERPKGSFSTLEIQRTEQGDSAMYLCASSSQGGIYYGYTFGSGTRLTVV.

The rearrangement links TRBV7-2 to TRBJ2-7; TRBD2 agrees at 9 bases. The CDR3 has 15 residues. Trimming took 5 bases from V and 4 from J; bases not matched to a gene: 9. From germline, CDR1 is SGHTA and CDR2 FQGNSA. The CDR3 nucleotides are TGTGCCAGCAGCCCTCGCGGGAGGGCCGGATACGAGCAGTACTTC. Translation: CASSPRGRAGYEQYF.

The V and J genes are TRBV6-5 and TRBJ1-1, with D possibly being TRBD1 (6 bases). Trimming left V 5 bases short and J 9 bases short, with 16 bases between. The CDR3 is 13 amino acids. Germline CDR1 is MNHEY and CDR2 is SVGAGI. The CDR3 DNA follows: TGTGCCAGCAGTCCCAACCCGGACAGAAAAGCTTTCTTT. This gives the protein CASSPNPDRKAFF.

The chain couples TRBV29-1 to TRBJ2-3; D is possibly TRBD1 (6 bases). Germline V gene lookup returns CDR1 SQVTM and CDR2 ANQGSEA. The CDR3 has 16 amino acids. V was clipped by 4 bases and J by 6 bases, with 23 bases between them. CDR3 loop: CSVVVRWGLRGDTQYF. The CDR3 DNA is TGCAGCGTTGTAGTGCGCTGGGGGTTGAGGGGGGATACGCAGTATTTT.

V gene TRBV7-6 combines with J gene TRBJ2-7; 9 bases fit TRBD2. Losses at the gene ends were 5 bases for V and 1 base for J; bases not matched to a gene: 12. The germline CDR1 and CDR2 sequences are SGHVS and FNYEAQ. The CDR3 has 17 amino acids. DNA for the CDR3: TGTGCCAGCAGCCTGGGGACTCCTAGCGGGATATCCTACGAGCAGTACTTC. Amino acids: CASSLGTPSGISYEQYF.

The chain links TRBV5-1 to TRBJ1-1; 8 positions agree with TRBD1. This CDR3 has 15 residues. Germline loops: CDR1 SGHRS, CDR2 YFSETQ. V shed 3 bases, J shed 4 bases, and the junction held 8 bases outside the gene matches. CDR3 DNA: TGCGCCAGCAGCTCCTCGACAGGGGTGGGCACTGAAGCTTTCTTT. It yields the protein CASSSSTGVGTEAFF.

The V call is TRBV5-1, the J call TRBJ2-1, with D perhaps TRBD2 (6 bases). Germline V gene data show CDR1 as SGHRS and CDR2 as YFSETQ. The CDR3 runs 15 residues. With 4 bases removed from V and 3 bases from J, the gap between germline ends came to 14 bases. DNA of the CDR3: TGCGCCAGCAGCCTTCGGGAGCCCGACTACAATGAGCAGTTCTTC. Translation: CASSLREPDYNEQFF.

The chain combines TRBV5-4 with TRBJ2-7; TRBD1 is a possible D gene (5 bases). Trimming took 0 bases from V and 2 from J, leaving 9 bases between them. Germline CDR1 and CDR2: SGHNT and YYREEE (reference sequence). CDR3 length equals 14 residues. CDR3 amino acids: CASSLEAGPYEQYF. Here the CDR3 DNA reads TGTGCCAGCAGCTTGGAGGCAGGGCCCTACGAGCAGTACTTC.

This chain joins TRBV28 and TRBJ2-1; unclear D gene. In germline, CDR1 is MDHEN, CDR2 SYDVKM. V was clipped by 1 base and J by 6 bases, with 7 bases between them. This CDR3 spans 13 amino acids. In DNA, the CDR3 is TGTGCCAGCAGTTTATTGGCAGTCAATGAGCAGTTCTTC. Amino acid sequence: CASSLLAVNEQFF. Complete variable domain (other parts from reference TRBV28 and TRBJ2-1): DVKVTQSSRYLVKRTGEKVFLECVQDMDHENMFWYRQDPGLGLRLIYFSYDVKMKEKGDIPEGYSVSREKKERFSLILESASTNQTSMYLCASSLLAVNEQFFGPGTRLTVL.

This sequence joins TRBV6-5 and TRBJ1-2, with TRBD1 as a possible D gene (5 bases). The germline V gene encodes CDR1 MNHEY and CDR2 SVGAGI. V lost 2 bases to trimming and J lost 10 bases, with 11 bases between them. The CDR3 length is 12 residues. The CDR3 loop reads CASSYGGEFYTF. The CDR3 DNA reads TGTGCCAGCAGTTACGGAGGGGAGTTCTACACCTTC.

The V and J genes are TRBV6-5 and TRBJ2-5; 8 bases are a match to TRBD1. The V gene's germline CDR1 is MNHEY and CDR2 SVGAGI. The V segment lost 6 bases and the J segment 4 bases; nucleotides outside the gene matches: 10. CDR3 length: 15 residues. As DNA, the CDR3 is TGTGCCAGCAGGACTGGGTCAGGGGGCTTAGAGACCCAGTACTTC. It encodes CASRTGSGGLETQYF.

This clone turned up a few times. The rearrangement uses TRBV25-1 and TRBJ2-6; D not certain. Germline V CDR1 and CDR2: MGHDK, SYGVNS. The CDR3 has 16 amino acids. V was trimmed by 3 bases and J by 0 bases, leaving 9 bases between them. DNA for the CDR3: TGTGCCAGCAGTGATACTTCCCTCTCTGGGGCCAACGTCCTGACTTTC. Translation gives CASSDTSLSGANVLTF.

The chain employs TRBV11-1 and TRBJ2-5; TRBD2 matches at 12 bases. J was trimmed by 5 bases and V by 5 bases; bases with no gene match: 6. The CDR3 has 15 residues. Germline-derived CDR1 and CDR2 are SGHAT and FQDESV (reference sequence). CDR3 loop: CASSHPSGRGETQYF. As DNA, the CDR3 is TGTGCCAGCAGCCACCCTAGCGGGAGGGGGGAGACCCAGTACTTC.

The chain joins TRBV25-1 to TRBJ2-7; D uncertain. Germline-derived CDR1 and CDR2 are MGHDK and SYGVNS. The V end lost 1 base, the J end lost 3 bases, and 7 bases lay between the germline ends. This CDR3 has 13 residues. The CDR3: CASSELAGYEQYF. The CDR3 DNA sequence: TGTGCCAGCAGTGAATTGGCAGGCTACGAGCAGTACTTC.